This T cell receptor (beta chain) was recorded in a study of Tregs in tolerant kidney transplant recipients. Mixed chimerism was transient after nonmyeloablative marrow transplants from related graft donors. TCRdb's table, derived via immunoSEQ multiplex PCR, lists solely in-frame clones and lacks some. Recorded for this sample: some 25,000 clones. Notes on this clone: Read sequence stops 3 residues before the CDR3 end, and the germline J gene provides the missing end.

J gave up 2 bases and V 1 base, and 4 bases lay outside the gene matches. This CDR3 region has 15 residues. Per the germline V gene, CDR1 is SGHTA and CDR2 is FQGNSA. Source: CD4+ T cells from blood (PBMCs), taken 6 months after the transplant. The receptor's source is a human patient who received a combined kidney and bone marrow transplant. Some T cells may possibly be graft donor cells. The chain recombines TRBV7-2 with TRBJ2-5, with 7 bases aligning to TRBD2. CDR3 amino acids: CASSLVLARQETQYF. CDR3 DNA, as far as it was read: TGTGCCAGCAGCTTAGTACTAGCGCGACAAGAGACC.